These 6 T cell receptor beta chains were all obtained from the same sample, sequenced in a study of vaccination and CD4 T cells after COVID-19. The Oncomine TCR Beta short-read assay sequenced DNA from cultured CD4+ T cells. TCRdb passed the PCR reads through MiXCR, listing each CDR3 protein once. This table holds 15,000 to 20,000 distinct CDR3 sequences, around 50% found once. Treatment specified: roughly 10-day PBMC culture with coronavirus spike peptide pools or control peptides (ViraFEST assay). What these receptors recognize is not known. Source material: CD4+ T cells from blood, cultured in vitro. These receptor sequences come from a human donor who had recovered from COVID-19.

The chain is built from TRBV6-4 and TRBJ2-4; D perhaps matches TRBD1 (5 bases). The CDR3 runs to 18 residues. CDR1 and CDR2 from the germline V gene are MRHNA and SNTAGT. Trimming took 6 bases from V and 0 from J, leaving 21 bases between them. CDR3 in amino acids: CASRADTASILAKNIQYF. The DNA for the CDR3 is TGTGCCAGCAGGGCGGACACCGCGTCCATTCTAGCCAAAAACATTCAGTACTTC.

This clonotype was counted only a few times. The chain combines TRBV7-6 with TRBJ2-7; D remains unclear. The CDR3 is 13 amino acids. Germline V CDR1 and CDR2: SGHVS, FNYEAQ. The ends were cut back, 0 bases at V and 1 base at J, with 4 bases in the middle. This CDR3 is CASSLAVSYEQYF. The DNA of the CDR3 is TGTGCCAGCAGCTTAGCTGTTTCCTACGAGCAGTACTTC.

The CDR3 region is CASSSSGYSPLHF. The CDR3 DNA reads as TGTGCCAGTAGTAGCTCAGGGTACTCACCCCTCCACTTT. The chain couples TRBV19 to TRBJ1-6; weak D call: TRBD1 (5 bases). Germline CDR1 and CDR2: LNHDA and SQIVND (reference sequence). The CDR3 extends over 13 amino acids. V was pared by 4 bases and J by 10 bases, with 11 bases between.

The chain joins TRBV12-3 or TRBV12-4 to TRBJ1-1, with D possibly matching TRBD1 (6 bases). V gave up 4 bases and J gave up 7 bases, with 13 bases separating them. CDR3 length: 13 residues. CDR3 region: CASSSTGGYEAFF. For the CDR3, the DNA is TGTGCCAGCAGTTCAACTGGGGGCTATGAAGCTTTCTTT.

DNA of the CDR3: TGCAGTGCTAGAGGGCAGGGGACGGGGGGCAATCAGCCCCAGCATTTT. Translation: CSARGQGTGGNQPQHF. The rearrangement uses TRBV20-1 and TRBJ1-5; perhaps TRBD1 as D (6 bases). V gave up 1 base and J gave up 2 bases, with 15 bases separating them. The CDR3 is made up of 16 amino acids. Germline V CDR1 and CDR2: DFQATT, SNEGSKA (reference sequence).

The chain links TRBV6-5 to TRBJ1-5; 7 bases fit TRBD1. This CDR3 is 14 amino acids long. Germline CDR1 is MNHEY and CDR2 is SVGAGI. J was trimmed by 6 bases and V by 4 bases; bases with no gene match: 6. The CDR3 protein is CASSLQGLGQPQHF. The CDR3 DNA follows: TGTGCCAGCAGTTTACAGGGGTTAGGTCAGCCCCAGCATTTT.